This TCR beta chain derives from a study of T cells after yellow fever vaccination. Overall study results and limits: Secondary responses were weaker yet peaked faster, day 5 versus 15.

TCRdb used MiXCR to reprocess the 5' RACE reads, holding one entry per CDR3 protein. This table has some 320,000 distinct CDR3 sequences, 8.7% appearing once. The V gene's germline CDR1 is MGHRA and CDR2 YSYEKL. This CDR3 has 15 residues. V lost 3 bases and J 0 bases, leaving 11 bases between the germline ends. A note on this clonotype: What it binds is not known.

This sequence originates from a man between 18 and 35 years old who received the YFV17D yellow fever vaccine. The chain couples TRBV4-1 to TRBJ1-1, with D uncertain. Material: PBMCs, obtained on the day of the first yellow fever vaccination. For the CDR3, the DNA is TGCGCCAGCAGCCAGACGGCAGACATGAACACTGAAGCTTTCTTT. Residues: CASSQTADMNTEAFF.